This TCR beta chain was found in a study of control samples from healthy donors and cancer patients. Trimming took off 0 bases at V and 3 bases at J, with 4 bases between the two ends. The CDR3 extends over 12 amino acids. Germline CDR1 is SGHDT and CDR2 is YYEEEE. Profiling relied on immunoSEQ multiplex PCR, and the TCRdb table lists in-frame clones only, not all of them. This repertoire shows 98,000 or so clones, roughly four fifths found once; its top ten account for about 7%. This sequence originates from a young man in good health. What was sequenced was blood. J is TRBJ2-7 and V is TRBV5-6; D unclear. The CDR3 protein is CASSLGHYEQYV. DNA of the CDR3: TGTGCCAGCAGCTTGGGGCACTACGAGCAGTACGTC.